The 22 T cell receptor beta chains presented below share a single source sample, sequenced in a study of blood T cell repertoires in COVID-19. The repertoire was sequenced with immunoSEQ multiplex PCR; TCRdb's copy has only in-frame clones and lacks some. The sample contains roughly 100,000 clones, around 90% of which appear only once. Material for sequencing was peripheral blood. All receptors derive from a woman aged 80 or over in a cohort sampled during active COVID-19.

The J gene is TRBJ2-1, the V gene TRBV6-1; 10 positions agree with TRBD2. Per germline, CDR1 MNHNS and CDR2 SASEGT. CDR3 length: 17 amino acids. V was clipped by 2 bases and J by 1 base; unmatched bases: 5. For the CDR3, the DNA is TGTGCCAGCAGTGAACTAGCGGGGGCTCCTTCCTACAATGAGCAGTTCTTC. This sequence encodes CASSELAGAPSYNEQFF.

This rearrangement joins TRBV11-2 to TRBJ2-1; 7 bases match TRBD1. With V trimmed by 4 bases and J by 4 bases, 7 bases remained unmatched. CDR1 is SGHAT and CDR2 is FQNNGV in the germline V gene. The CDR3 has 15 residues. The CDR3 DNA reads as TGTGCCAGCAGCTCCCTTAGGGGACAGTACAATGAGCAGTTCTTC. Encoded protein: CASSSLRGQYNEQFF.

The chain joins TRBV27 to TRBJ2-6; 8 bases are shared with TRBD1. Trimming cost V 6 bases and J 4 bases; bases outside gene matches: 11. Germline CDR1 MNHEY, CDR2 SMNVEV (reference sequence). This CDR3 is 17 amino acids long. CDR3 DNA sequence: TGTGCCAGCAGGGCGGACAGGGTATCCTCCGGGGCCAACGTCCTGACTTTC. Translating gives CASRADRVSSGANVLTF. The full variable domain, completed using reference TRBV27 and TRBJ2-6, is EAQVTQNPRYLITVTGKKLTVTCSQNMNHEYMSWYRQDPGLGLRQIYYSMNVEVTDKGDVPEGYKVSRKEKRNFPLILESPSPNQTSLYFCASRADRVSSGANVLTFGAGSRLTVL.

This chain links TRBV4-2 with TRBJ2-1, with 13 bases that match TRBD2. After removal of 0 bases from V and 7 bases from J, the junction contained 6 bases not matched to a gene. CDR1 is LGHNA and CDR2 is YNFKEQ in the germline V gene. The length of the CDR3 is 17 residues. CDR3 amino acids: CASSQDPTSGGGNEQFF. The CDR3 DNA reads TGTGCCAGCAGCCAAGACCCCACTAGCGGGGGGGGTAATGAGCAGTTCTTC.

Written as DNA, the CDR3 is TGTGCCAGCAGTTACTCAGCGGGAGGGGAAGATACGCAGTATTTT. Translating gives CASSYSAGGEDTQYF. The chain has TRBV6-5 and TRBJ2-3, with 10 bases fitting TRBD2. Germline V gene data show CDR1 as MNHEY and CDR2 as SVGAGI. V was pared by 0 bases and J by 5 bases, with 2 bases of the junction left unmatched. The CDR3 sequence is 15 residues long.

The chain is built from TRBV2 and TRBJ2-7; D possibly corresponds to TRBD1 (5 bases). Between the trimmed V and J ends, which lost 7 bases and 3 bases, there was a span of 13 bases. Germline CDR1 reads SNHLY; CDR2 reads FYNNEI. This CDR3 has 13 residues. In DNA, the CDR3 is TGTGCCAGCACCGGTGGGGCTCTCTACGAGCAGTACTTC. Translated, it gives CASTGGALYEQYF.

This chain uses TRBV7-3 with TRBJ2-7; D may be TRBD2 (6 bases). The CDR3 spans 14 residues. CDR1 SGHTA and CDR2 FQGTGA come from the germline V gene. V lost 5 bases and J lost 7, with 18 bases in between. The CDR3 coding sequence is TGTGCCAGCAGCACCGGGACTTCCCCTTTTGAGCAGTACTTC. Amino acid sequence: CASSTGTSPFEQYF.

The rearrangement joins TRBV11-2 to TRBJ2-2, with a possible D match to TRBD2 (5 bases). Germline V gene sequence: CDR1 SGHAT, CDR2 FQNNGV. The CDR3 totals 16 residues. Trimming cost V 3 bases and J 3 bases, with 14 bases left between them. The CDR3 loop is CASSLDGNLYTGELFF. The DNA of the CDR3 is TGTGCCAGCAGCTTGGACGGGAACCTCTACACCGGGGAGCTGTTTTTT.

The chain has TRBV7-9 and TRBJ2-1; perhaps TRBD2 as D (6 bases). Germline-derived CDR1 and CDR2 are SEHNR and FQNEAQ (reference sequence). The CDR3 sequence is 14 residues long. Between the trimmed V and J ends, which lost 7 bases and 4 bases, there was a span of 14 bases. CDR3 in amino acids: CASTSSRGYNEQFF. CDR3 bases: TGTGCCAGCACCTCTAGCCGGGGGTACAATGAGCAGTTCTTC.

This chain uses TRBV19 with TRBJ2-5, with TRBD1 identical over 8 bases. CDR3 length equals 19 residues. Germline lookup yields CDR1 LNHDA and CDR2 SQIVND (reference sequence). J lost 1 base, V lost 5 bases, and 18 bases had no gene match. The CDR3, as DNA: TGTGCCAGTAGTCTACGTACCGCCACAGGGGGTCTGGTCCAAGAGACCCAGTACTTC. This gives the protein CASSLRTATGGLVQETQYF.

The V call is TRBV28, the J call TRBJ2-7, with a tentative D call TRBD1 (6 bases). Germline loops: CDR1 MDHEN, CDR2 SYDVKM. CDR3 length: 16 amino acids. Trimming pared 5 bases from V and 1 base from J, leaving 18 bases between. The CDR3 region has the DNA TGTGCCAGCAGTCCCCGAGGGCTGCAGGGGTCCTACGAGCAGTACTTC. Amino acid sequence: CASSPRGLQGSYEQYF.

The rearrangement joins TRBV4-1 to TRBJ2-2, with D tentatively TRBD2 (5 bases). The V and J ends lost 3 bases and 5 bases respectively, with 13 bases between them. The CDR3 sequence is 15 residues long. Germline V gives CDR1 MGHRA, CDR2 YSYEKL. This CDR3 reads CASSQLPGSTGELFF. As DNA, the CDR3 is TGCGCCAGCAGCCAGTTACCGGGGTCAACCGGGGAGCTGTTTTTT.

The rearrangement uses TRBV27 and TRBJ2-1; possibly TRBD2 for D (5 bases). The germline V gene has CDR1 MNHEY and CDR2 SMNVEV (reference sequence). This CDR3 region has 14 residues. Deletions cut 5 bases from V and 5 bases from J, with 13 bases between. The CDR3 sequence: CASSTQRSNNEQFF. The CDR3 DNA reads TGTGCCAGCAGTACGCAGCGGTCCAACAATGAGCAGTTCTTC.

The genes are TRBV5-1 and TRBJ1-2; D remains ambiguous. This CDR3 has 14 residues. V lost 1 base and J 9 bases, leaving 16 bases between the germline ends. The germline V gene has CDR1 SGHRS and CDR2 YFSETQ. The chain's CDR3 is CASSLTGYGTSYTF. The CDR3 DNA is TGCGCCAGCAGCTTGACGGGTTATGGTACGAGCTACACCTTC.

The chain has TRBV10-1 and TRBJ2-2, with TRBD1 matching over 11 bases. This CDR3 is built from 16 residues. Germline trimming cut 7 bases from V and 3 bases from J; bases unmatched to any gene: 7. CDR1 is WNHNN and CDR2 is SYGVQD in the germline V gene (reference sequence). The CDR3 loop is CASTGRDRGDTGELFF. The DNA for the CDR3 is TGCGCCAGCACCGGAAGGGACAGGGGGGACACCGGGGAGCTGTTTTTT.

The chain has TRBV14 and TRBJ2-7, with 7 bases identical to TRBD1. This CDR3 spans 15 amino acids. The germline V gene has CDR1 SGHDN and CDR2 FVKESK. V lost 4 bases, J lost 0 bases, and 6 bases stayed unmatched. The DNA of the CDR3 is TGTGCCAGCAGCCCTTCCAACAGGGGCTCCTACGAGCAGTACTTC. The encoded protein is CASSPSNRGSYEQYF. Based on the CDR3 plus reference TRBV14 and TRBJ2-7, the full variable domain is EAGVTQFPSHSVIEKGQTVTLRCDPISGHDNLYWYRRVMGKEIKFLLHFVKESKQDESGMPNNRFLAERTGGTYSTLKVQPAELEDSGVYFCASSPSNRGSYEQYFGPGTRLTVT.

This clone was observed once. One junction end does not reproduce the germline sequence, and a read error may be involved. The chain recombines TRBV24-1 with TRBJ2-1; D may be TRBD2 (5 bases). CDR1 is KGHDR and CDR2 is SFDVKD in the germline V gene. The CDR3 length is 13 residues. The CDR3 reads CATSGLRVDEQFF. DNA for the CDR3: TGTGCCACCAGTGGTTTGCGGGTGGATGAGCAGTTCTTC.

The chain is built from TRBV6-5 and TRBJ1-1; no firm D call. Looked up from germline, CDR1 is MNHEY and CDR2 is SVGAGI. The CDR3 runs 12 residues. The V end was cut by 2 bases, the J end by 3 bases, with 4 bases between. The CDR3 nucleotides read TGTGCCAGCAGTTACGCGGACACTGAAGCTTTCTTT. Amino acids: CASSYADTEAFF.

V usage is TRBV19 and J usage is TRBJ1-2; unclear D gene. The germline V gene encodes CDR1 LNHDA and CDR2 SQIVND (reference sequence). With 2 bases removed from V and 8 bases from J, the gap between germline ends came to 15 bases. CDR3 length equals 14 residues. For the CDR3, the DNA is TGTGCCAGTAGTATAAGTGGAGAGGTAGGAGGCTACACCTTC. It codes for CASSISGEVGGYTF.

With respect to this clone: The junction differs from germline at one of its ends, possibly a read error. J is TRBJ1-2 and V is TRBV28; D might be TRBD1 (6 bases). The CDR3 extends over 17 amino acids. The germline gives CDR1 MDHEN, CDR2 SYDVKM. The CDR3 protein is CASRLSGTTYTTDGYTF. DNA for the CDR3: TGTGCCAGCAGGTTATCTGGGACAACCTACACTACGGATGGCTACACCTTC.

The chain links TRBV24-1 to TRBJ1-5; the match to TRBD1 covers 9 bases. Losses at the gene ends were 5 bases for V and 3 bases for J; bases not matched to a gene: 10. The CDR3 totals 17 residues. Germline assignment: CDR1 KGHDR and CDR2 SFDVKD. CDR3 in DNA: TGTGCCACCAGTGCGAGCGGGACAGGGCCCTCCAATCAGCCCCAGCATTTT. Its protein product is CATSASGTGPSNQPQHF.

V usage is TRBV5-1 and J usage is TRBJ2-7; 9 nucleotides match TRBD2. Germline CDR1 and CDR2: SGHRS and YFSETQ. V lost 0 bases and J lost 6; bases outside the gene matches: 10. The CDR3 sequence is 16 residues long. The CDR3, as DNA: TGCGCCAGCAGCTTGGGGCTAGCGGGGAAAGTGAGCGAGCAGTACTTC. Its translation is CASSLGLAGKVSEQYF.